This T cell receptor beta chain was profiled in a study of PD-1 blockade in classical Hodgkin lymphoma. Specified time point: cycle 4 day 1 (C4D1), after 6 weeks of nivolumab. Each and every patient relapsed after autologous stem cell transplantation, and patients got differing brentuximab vedotin exposure. Trimming removed 7 bases from V and 2 bases from J; junction bases left unmatched: 10. Germline V lookup: CDR1 MNHNS, CDR2 SASEGT. This CDR3 contains 15 residues. Sequencing used immunoSEQ multiplex PCR; TCRdb keeps in-frame clones, though not all of them. The repertoire holds 50,000 or so clones, 90% seen once, with more than 11% in the top ten. As to this clone: No antigen is known for it.

Notes on the study in general: The authors excluded patients who started nivolumab under 1 year after ASCT.

Sequencing used peripheral blood mononuclear cells (PBMCs), obtained before the fourth cycle of nivolumab. The sequence derives from a human donor with classical Hodgkin lymphoma. V is TRBV6-1 and J is TRBJ2-7; the match to TRBD1 covers 8 bases. The CDR3 is CASNIPQGAPYEQYF. The CDR3 DNA follows: TGTGCCAGCAACATTCCCCAGGGGGCACCCTACGAGCAGTACTTC.